The 4 T cell receptor beta chains below come from one sample, sequenced in a study of cytomegalovirus exposure and HLA in healthy donors. The PCR used 60 Vbeta and 13 Jbeta primers. Method: immunoSEQ multiplex PCR; TCRdb's copy keeps in-frame clones and lacks some. The data hold 90,000 to 95,000 clones, with around 80% observed a single time. The sequencing sample was made of PBMCs. The receptor set was obtained from a male donor in good health and CMV-seropositive.

The chain recombines TRBV7-3 with TRBJ2-2, with 14 bases matching TRBD2. Losses at the gene ends were 6 bases for V and 1 base for J; bases not matched to a gene: 7. Looked up from germline, CDR1 is SGHTA and CDR2 is FQGTGA. This CDR3 is 18 amino acids long. DNA of the CDR3: TGTGCCAGCAGTCGAGGGACTAGCGGGGGCCGGAACACCGGGGAGCTGTTTTTT. This translates into CASSRGTSGGRNTGELFF.

This chain uses TRBV5-1 with TRBJ1-1; a weak D match, TRBD1 (6 bases). Trimming removed 4 bases at V and 6 bases at J, with 22 bases between. The CDR3 is 16 residues long. In germline, CDR1 is SGHRS, CDR2 YFSETQ. The CDR3 DNA is TGCGCCAGCAGCATGAAGGCGGGGGGCGGTGGCCCTGAAGCTTTCTTT. Its protein product is CASSMKAGGGGPEAFF.

The chain combines TRBV30 with TRBJ2-5, with 8 bases matching TRBD1. The J call may be incorrect, as the DNA end agrees better with TRBJ2-7. Germline V gene sequence: CDR1 GTSNPN, CDR2 SVGIG (reference sequence). This CDR3 region has 16 residues. In DNA, the CDR3 is TGTGCCTGGAGTGTAAGGGTCGGGACAGGCAACTACGAGCAGTACTTC. This translates into CAWSVRVGTGNYEQYF.

This clone was counted between two and nine times. The J gene is TRBJ2-7, the V gene TRBV9, with D possibly being TRBD1 (6 bases). V lost 4 bases and J lost 5, with 13 bases in between. CDR1 is SGDLS, CDR2 YYNGEE, per germline. The CDR3 length is 13 residues. CDR3 amino acids: CASSFSGVNEQYF. DNA for the CDR3: TGTGCCAGCAGCTTTTCAGGGGTCAACGAGCAGTACTTC.